This T cell receptor beta chain stems from a study of cytomegalovirus exposure and HLA in healthy donors. The PCR ran on 60 Vbeta and 13 Jbeta primers. Assay: immunoSEQ multiplex PCR; the TCRdb copy retains only in-frame clones and omits some. With fewer than 200,000 clones in the sample, the ten largest clones hold around 6%. Trimming cost V 2 bases and J 3 bases, with 17 bases left between them. From germline, CDR1 is MRHNA and CDR2 SNTAGT. The CDR3 has 16 residues. Sequencing was carried out using PBMCs. The TCR comes from a man aged 25 to 45 in good health and CMV-seronegative. The chain couples TRBV6-4 to TRBJ2-7; TRBD1 is a possible D gene (5 bases). Here the CDR3 DNA reads TGTGCCAGCAGTGACCCCAGGGATTCGAATTACTACGAGCAGTACTTC. As protein: CASSDPRDSNYYEQYF.